This TCR beta chain was observed in a study of T cell responses to AZD1222 COVID-19 vaccine. Study conclusions and caveats: Nearly half of the spike-specific TCRs reportedly recognize variant regions that carry no mutations. Mostly white British, mostly female donors; authors suggested clonal diversity may be underestimated. Repertoires were collected only later (after the peak T cell response had occurred).

A note on this clone: Its specificity is unknown.

Libraries were prepared by immunoSEQ multiplex PCR; TCRdb keeps only in-frame clonotypes and omits some of them. The profile shows 130,000 or so clones, 75% to 95% of them singletons. Per the germline V gene, CDR1 is SGHAT and CDR2 is FQNNGV. The CDR3 is made up of 16 amino acids. V lost 1 base to trimming and J lost 6 bases; unmatched junction nucleotides: 4. Researchers grouped second doses given at about 4 or about 12 weeks into one pool. The source of this sequence is an adult who received the AZD1222 COVID-19 vaccine. Material: peripheral blood, obtained 28 days after the second AZD1222 dose. J is TRBJ1-6 and V is TRBV11-2, with 9 bases identical to TRBD1. CDR3 nucleotide sequence: TGTGCCAGCAGCTTAGGCACGACAGGGGGTAATTCACCCCTCCACTTT. Protein product: CASSLGTTGGNSPLHF. Full variable domain (missing parts from reference TRBV11-2 and TRBJ1-6): EAGVAQSPRYKIIEKRQSVAFWCNPISGHATLYWYQQILGQGPKLLIQFQNNGVVDDSQLPKDRFSAERLKGVDSTLKIQPAKLEDSAVYLCASSLGTTGGNSPLHFGNGTRLTVT.